What follows describes a single TCR beta chain. Its antigen remains unidentified. With molecular barcodes, quantitative 5'-RACE was used to make the TCR beta libraries. TCRdb recomputed calls from the 5' RACE reads with MiXCR, one row per CDR3 protein. This sample has approximately 540,000 distinct CDR3 sequences; 12% occur once, and the top ten carry under 7.5%. The CDR3 is 14 residues long. V was shortened by 0 bases and J by 4 bases, with 6 bases between the two germline ends. Germline CDR1 and CDR2: SGHNT and YENEEA. This entry belongs to a study of CD8 T cells in ankylosing spondylitis. Study results and caveats: Within ankylosing spondylitis blood, a TCR beta motif made up of eight highly homologous variants appeared to be characteristic. Matched ankylosing spondylitis synovial fluid reportedly showed significant enrichment of disease-linked clones.

This chain joins TRBV11-3 and TRBJ2-2; no firm D call. The material sequenced was blood, either unsorted or a sorted T cell fraction (not recorded which). The clonotype comes from a male donor with ankylosing spondylitis. The CDR3 loop is CASSLDGPTGELFF. CDR3 DNA sequence: TGTGCCAGCAGCTTAGACGGGCCCACCGGGGAGCTGTTTTTT.